This is a list of T cell receptor delta chains from one sample in a study of Vδ1+ human thymocytes. TCRdb used CATT to re-call clones from the multiplex PCR reads. Among under 80,000 delta-chain clones listed, more than 30% were seen once. Input material: Vdelta1+ gamma-delta thymocytes from the thymus. The receptor set was obtained from a boy in the first two years of life who had congenital heart surgery. The CDR3 runs from the conserved cysteine through the conserved F or W. D genes are given only for firm matches. Clone size is given for some rows only: seen once, a few or many times, or a class if the clone is expanded.

size	length	V	J	D	DNA	CDR3
.	19	TRDV1	TRDJ1	TRDD3	TGTGCTCTTGGGGGGCCAGCGCCTCGGGGGATACGGGACCAAAATAAACTCATCTTT	CALGGPAPRGIRDQNKLIF
.	15	TRDV1	TRDJ1	.	TGTGCTCTTGGGGAACTAGGAGGTTACCGGTCGGGACTCATCTTT	CALGELGGYRSGLIF
few	21	TRDV1	TRDJ1	.	TGTGCTCTTGGGGGAATAGGTAGTTGGCGATGTGATAAGGGGAACACCGATAAACTCATCTTT	CALGGIGSWRCDKGNTDKLIF
few	16	TRDV2	TRDJ1	TRDD3	TGTGCCTGTGTCCGAAGGGGGGATATAGCGACCGATAAACTCATCTTC	CACVRRGDIATDKLIF
.	16	TRDV1	TRDJ1	TRDD3	TGTGCTCTGGCCTCCTGGGGGGATACTCGACAAGATAAACTCATCTTT	CALASWGDTRQDKLIF
.	19	TRDV1	TRDJ1	TRDD3	TGTGCTCTTGGGGAACTTAATCGGGGGATACGCGGGTACACCGATAAACTCATCTTT	CALGELNRGIRGYTDKLIF
.	17	TRDV1	TRDJ1	.	TGTGCTCTTGGGGATCCCTTCCCCCCTACGGACACCGATAAACTCATCTTT	CALGDPFPPTDTDKLIF
.	23	TRDV1	TRDJ1	TRDD3	TGTGCTCTTGGGGAACAAACCTTCCTACGTTGCGACTGGGGGATACGCGTTCCGGATAAACTCATCTTT	CALGEQTFLRCDWGIRVPDKLIF
.	21	TRDV1	TRDJ1	.	TGTGCTCTTGGGGAACTCCAACCAACCCATCTTCCCCTCGGGTACACCGATAAACTCATCTTT	CALGELQPTHLPLGYTDKLIF
once	15	TRDV1	TRDJ1	.	TGTGCTCTTGGGGAATTGGGCAGGTGGGAGATGGAACTCATCTTT	CALGELGRWEMELIF
.	19	TRDV1	TRDJ1	.	TGTGCTCTTGGGGAACTATATTCGCTGCCCAGGGGATACACCGATAAACTCATCTTT	CALGELYSLPRGYTDKLIF
few	14	TRDV1	TRDJ1	.	TGTGCTCTTGGGGAGGGGCCGCATACCGATAAACTCATCTTT	CALGEGPHTDKLIF
.	17	TRDV1	TRDJ1	TRDD2	TGTGCTCTTGGGGAATGGTTCCTACTCAGACACACCGATAAACTCATCTTT	CALGEWFLLRHTDKLIF
.	14	TRDV2	TRDJ1	.	TGTGCCTGTGACAGGCCTCCGTACACCGATAATCTCATCTTT	CACDRPPYTDNLIF
.	20	TRDV2	TRDJ3	TRDD3	TGTGCCACACCTTACTGGGGGATACGGTATAAGAACTGGGACACCCGACAGATGTTTTTC	CATPYWGIRYKNWDTRQMFF
few	17	TRDV1	TRDJ1	TRDD2	TGTGCTCTTGGGGACAGGCCTTCCTACAGTCTCACCGATAAACTCATCTTT	CALGDRPSYSLTDKLIF
.	21	TRDV1	TRDJ1	TRDD3	TGTGCTCTTGGTTGCTCCGGCGCCTGTACTGGGGGATACGGTTGGGCCGATAAACTCATCTTT	CALGCSGACTGGYGWADKLIF
.	20	TRDV1	TRDJ1	TRDD3	TGTGCTCTTGGGGAACAAGGTGAGCTCCGGGGGATTCGGTACACCGATAAACTCATCTTT	CALGEQGELRGIRYTDKLIF
few	23	TRDV1	TRDJ1	TRDD3	TGTGCTCTTGGGGAAAGAGTCCCTCGCCTTCTCGGAGGGGGGATACCGGACACCGATAAACTCATCTTT	CALGERVPRLLGGGIPDTDKLIF
.	15	TRDV1	TRDJ1	.	TGTGCTCTTGGGGAACTAGTCCCCAGGTCCGATAAACTCATCTTT	CALGELVPRSDKLIF
once	18	TRDV1	TRDJ1	.	TGTGCTCTTGGGGAATGGTCGCGAGGGTCCTCGTACACCGATAACCTCATCTTT	CALGEWSRGSSYTDNLIF
.	20	TRDV1	TRDJ1	.	TGTGCTCTTGGGGAACCCGATCTTCGTCAAGGGGGAACCCACACCGATAAACTCATCTTT	CALGEPDLRQGGTHTDKLIF